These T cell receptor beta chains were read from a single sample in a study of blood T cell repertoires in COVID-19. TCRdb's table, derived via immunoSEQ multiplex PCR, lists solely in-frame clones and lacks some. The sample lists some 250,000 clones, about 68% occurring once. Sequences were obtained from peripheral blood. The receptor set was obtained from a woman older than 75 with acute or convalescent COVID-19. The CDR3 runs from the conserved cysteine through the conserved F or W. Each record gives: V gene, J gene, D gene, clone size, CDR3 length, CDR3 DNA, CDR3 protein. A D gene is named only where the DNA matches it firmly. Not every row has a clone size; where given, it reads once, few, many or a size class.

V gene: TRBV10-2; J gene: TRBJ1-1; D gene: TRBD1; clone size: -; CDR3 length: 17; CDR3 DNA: TGCGCCAGCAGCCCCGGGACAGGGGGCGCGAGGTTCACTGAAGCTTTCTTT; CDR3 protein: CASSPGTGGARFTEAFF
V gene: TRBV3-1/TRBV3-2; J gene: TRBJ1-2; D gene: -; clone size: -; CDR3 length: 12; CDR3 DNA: TGTGCCAGCAGCCAATTCCCTGAGGGCTACACCTTC; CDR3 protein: CASSQFPEGYTF
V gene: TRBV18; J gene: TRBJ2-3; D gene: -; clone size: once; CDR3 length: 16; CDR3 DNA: TGTGCCAGCTCCCGCACAGTAGGCGGGAACACAGATACGCAGTATTTT; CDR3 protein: CASSRTVGGNTDTQYF
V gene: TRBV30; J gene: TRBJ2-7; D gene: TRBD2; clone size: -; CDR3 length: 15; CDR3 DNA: TGTGCCTGGGGTAAGACTAGCGGGGGGTCCTACGAGCAGTACTTC; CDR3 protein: CAWGKTSGGSYEQYF
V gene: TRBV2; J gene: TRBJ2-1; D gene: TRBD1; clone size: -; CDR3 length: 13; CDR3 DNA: TGTGCCAGCAACTGGGGACAGAGGCTTGAGCAGTTCTTC; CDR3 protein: CASNWGQRLEQFF
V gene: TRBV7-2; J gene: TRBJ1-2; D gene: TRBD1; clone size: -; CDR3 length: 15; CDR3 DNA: TGTGCCAGCAGCTTAGTGTCAGGGGGAAGCTATGGCTACACCTTC; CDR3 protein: CASSLVSGGSYGYTF
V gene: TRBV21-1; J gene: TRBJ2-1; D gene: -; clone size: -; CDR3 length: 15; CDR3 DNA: TGTGCCAGCAGCTGGACAGGGGGGGCCTACAATGAGCAGTTCTTC; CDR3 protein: CASSWTGGAYNEQFF
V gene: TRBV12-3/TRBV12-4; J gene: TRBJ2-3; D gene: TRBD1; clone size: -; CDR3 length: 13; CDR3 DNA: TGTGCCAGCAGTGGACAGGCCACAGATACGCAGTATTTT; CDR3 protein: CASSGQATDTQYF
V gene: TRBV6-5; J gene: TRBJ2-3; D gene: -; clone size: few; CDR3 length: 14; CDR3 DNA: TGTGCCAGCAGTTTCGGAGGGGGCACAGATACGCAGTATTTT; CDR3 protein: CASSFGGGTDTQYF
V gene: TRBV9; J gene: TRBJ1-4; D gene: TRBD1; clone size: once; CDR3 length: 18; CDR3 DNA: TGTGCCAGCAGCCAGGGACAGCACAGCTTTGCAACTAATGAAAAACTGTTTTTT; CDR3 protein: CASSQGQHSFATNEKLFF
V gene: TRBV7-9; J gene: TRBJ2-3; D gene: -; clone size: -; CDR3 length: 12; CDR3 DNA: TGTGCCAGCAGCCCCGAGTCGGACACGCACTATTTT; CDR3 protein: CASSPESDTHYF
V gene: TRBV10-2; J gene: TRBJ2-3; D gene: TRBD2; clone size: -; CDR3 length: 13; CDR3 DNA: TGCGCCAGCTTACTAGCGGGGGGGAATACGCAGTATTTT; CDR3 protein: CASLLAGGNTQYF
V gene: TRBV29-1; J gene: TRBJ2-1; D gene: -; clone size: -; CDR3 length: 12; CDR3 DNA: TGCAGCGTTGTGACAGGTAGGAATGAGCAGTTCTTC; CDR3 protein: CSVVTGRNEQFF
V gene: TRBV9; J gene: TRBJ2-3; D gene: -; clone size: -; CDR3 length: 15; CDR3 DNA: TGTGCCAGCAGCGTTCAAGCGAGAAACACAGATACGCAGTATTTT; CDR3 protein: CASSVQARNTDTQYF
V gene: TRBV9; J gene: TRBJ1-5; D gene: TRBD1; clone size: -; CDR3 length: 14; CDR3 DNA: TGTGCCAGCAGCCCCTGGGACAGAAATCAGCCCCAGCATTTT; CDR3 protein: CASSPWDRNQPQHF
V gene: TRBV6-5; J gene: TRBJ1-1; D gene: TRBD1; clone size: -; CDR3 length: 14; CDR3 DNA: TGTGCCAGCAGTTCCTACAGGGGAGCGACTGAAGCTTTCTTT; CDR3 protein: CASSSYRGATEAFF
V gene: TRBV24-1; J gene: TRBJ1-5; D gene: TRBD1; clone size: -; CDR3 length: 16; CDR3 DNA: TGTGCCACCATAGGACAGGGGGCCGGACGGATTCATCCCCAGCATTTT; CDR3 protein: CATIGQGAGRIHPQHF
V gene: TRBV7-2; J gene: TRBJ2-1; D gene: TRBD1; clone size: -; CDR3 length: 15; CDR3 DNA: TGTGCCAGCAGCTTAGCTCGACAGGGATCGAAGGAGCAGTTCTTC; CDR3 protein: CASSLARQGSKEQFF
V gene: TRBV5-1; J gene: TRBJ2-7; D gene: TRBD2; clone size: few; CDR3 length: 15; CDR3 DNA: TGCGCCAGCAGCTTTCTAGCGGGACAGACCTACGAGCAGTACTTC; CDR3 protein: CASSFLAGQTYEQYF
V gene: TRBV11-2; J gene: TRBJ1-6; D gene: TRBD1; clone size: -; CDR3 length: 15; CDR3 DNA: TGTGCCAGCAGCGTATACAGGGGAAGGAATTCACCCCTCCACTTT; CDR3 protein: CASSVYRGRNSPLHF
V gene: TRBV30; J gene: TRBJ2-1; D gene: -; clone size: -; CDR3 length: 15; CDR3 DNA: TGTGCCTGGATCGGTAGCGGCCGAAACTACAATGAGCAGTTCTTC; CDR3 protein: CAWIGSGRNYNEQFF
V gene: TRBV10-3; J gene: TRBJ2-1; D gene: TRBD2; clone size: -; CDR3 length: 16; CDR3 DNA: TGTGCCATCAGTGAGTCCTGGCGGGGGGACTACAATGAGCAGTTCTTC; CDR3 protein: CAISESWRGDYNEQFF
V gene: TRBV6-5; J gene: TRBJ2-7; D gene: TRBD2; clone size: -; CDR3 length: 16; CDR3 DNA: TGTGCCAGCAGTTACTCGAGTGCGGGAGACCCCTACGAGCAGTACTTC; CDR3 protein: CASSYSSAGDPYEQYF
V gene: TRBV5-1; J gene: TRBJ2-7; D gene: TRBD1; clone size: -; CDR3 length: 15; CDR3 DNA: TGCGCCAGCAGCCTGGGCTGGGGACAGTCCTACGAGCAGTACTTC; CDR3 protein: CASSLGWGQSYEQYF
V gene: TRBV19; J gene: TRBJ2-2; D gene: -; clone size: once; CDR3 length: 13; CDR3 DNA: TGTGCCAGTAGTAAGGGGCGGGGCGGGGAGCTGTTTTTT; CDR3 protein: CASSKGRGGELFF
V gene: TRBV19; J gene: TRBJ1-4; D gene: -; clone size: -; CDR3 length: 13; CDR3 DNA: TGTGCCAGTAGGAGGGGGACGAATGAAAAACTGTTTTTT; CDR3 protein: CASRRGTNEKLFF
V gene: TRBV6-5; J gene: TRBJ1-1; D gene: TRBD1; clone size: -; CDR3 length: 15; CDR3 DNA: TGTGCCAGCACCCACGGGGGGACAGGGGTCACTGAAGCTTTCTTT; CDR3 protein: CASTHGGTGVTEAFF
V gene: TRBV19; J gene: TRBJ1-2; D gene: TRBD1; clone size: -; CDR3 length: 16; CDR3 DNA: TGTGCCAGTAGTTACCCGGGACAGGGGGCTCTCTATGGCTACACCTTC; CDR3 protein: CASSYPGQGALYGYTF
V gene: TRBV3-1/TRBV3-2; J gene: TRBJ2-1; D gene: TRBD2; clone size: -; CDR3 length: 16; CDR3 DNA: TGTGCCAGCAGCCCTTATAGCGGGGGACCCTACAATGAGCAGTTCTTC; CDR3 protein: CASSPYSGGPYNEQFF
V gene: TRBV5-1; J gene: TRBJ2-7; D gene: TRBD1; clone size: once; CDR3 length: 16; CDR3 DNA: TGCGCCAGCAGCTTGGGCGCATCGGGACAGCGGTACGAGCAGTACTTC; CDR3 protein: CASSLGASGQRYEQYF
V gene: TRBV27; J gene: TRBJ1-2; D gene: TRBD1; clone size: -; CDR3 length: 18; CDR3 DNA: TGTGCCAGCAGTTTATGGAGCCCCGACAGGGCGGGAGGGTATGGCTACACCTTC; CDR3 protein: CASSLWSPDRAGGYGYTF
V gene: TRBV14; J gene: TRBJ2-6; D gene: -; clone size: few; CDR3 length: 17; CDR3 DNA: TGTGCCAGCAGCCCCGGACAGCTGATCTCTGGGGCCAACGTCCTGACTTTC; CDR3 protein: CASSPGQLISGANVLTF
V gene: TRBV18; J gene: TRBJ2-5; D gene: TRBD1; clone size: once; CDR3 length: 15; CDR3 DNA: TGTGCCAGCTCACCGGGACAGCAGACCCAAGAGACCCAGTACTTC; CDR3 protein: CASSPGQQTQETQYF
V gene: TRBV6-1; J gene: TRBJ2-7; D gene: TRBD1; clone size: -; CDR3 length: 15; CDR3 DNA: TGTGCCAGCAGTGAAGCCGGGACAGTTCTTTACGAGCAGTACTTC; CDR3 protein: CASSEAGTVLYEQYF
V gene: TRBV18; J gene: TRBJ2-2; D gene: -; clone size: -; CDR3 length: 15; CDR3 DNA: TGTGCCAGCTCACCACGTCAGGTGAACACCGGGGAGCTGTTTTTT; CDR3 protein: CASSPRQVNTGELFF
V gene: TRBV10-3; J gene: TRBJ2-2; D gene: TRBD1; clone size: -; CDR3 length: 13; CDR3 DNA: TGTGCCATCAGTAGGACAGGGGACGGGGAGCTGTTTTTT; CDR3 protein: CAISRTGDGELFF
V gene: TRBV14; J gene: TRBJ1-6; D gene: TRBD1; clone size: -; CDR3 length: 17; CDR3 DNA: TGTGCCAGCAGCCAAGGAGGCCCGACAGGGCGAGATTCACCCCTCCACTTT; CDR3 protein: CASSQGGPTGRDSPLHF
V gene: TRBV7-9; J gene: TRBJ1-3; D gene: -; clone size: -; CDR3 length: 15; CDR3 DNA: TGTGCCAGCAGCCGGCGGGGAGTCTCTGGAAACACCATATATTTT; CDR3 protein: CASSRRGVSGNTIYF
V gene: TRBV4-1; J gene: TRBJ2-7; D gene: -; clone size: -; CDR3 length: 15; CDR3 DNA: TGCGCCAGCAGCCAAGATTTTGTCAGGTTGAACGAGCAGTACTTC; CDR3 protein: CASSQDFVRLNEQYF
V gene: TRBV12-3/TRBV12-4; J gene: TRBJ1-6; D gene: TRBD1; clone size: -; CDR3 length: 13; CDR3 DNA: TGTGCCAGCAGTCGAACAGGGGATTCACCCCTCCACTTT; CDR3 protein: CASSRTGDSPLHF